This T cell receptor beta chain was retrieved from a study of Graves' ophthalmopathy and Graves' hyperthyroidism. Study results and limitations: Ophthalmopathy progression cases were predicted by the model with approximately 66% sensitivity and more than 72% specificity.

Other autoimmune diseases, uncontrolled infections, pregnancy or lactation excluded patients from enrollment. The CDR3 covers 13 residues. V was clipped by 6 bases and J by 7 bases; unmatched bases: 3. Looked up from germline, CDR1 is MNHNS and CDR2 is SASEGT. The sequenced template was RNA, covering the TCR beta CDR3 region. First-round RT-PCR used HTBI primers; second-round multiplex PCR followed. TCRdb re-analysed the multiplex PCR reads in MiXCR, keeping a single row per CDR3 protein. In the table there are around 1.1 million distinct CDR3 sequences, 35% to 40% of which are singletons. This clonotype appeared many times. What it recognizes is unknown.

The sequenced sample consisted of peripheral blood or thyroid tissue (not recorded which). This receptor was taken from an adult man with Graves' hyperthyroidism. The chain combines TRBV6-1 with TRBJ1-6; the match to TRBD1 covers 7 bases. CDR3 DNA: TGTGCCAGCAGCGGACAGGAGAATTCACCCCTCCACTTT. This sequence encodes CASSGQENSPLHF.